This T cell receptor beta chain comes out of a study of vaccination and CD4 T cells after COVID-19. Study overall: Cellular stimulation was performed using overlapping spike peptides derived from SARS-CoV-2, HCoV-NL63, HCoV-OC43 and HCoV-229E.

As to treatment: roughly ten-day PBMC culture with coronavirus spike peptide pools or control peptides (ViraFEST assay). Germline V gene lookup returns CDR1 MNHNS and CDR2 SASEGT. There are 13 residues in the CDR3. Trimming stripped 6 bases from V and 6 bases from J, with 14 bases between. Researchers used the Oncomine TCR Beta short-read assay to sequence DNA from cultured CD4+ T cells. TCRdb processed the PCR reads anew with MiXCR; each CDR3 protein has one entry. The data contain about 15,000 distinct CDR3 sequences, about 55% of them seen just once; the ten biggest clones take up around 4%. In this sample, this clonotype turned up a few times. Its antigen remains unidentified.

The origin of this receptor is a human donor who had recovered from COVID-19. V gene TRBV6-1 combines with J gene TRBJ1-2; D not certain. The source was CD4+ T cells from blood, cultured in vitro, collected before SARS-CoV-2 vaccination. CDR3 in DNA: TGTGCCAGCAGGGATACGACGGTGGATGGCTACACCTTC. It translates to CASRDTTVDGYTF.